The 5 T cell receptor beta chains in this list originate from one sample, sequenced in a study of T cell changes during pregnancy in multiple sclerosis. This table comes from immunoSEQ multiplex PCR, and its TCRdb copy is limited to in-frame clones, with some not included. The sample lists roughly 64,000 clones, roughly 90% occurring once. The sample in question was peripheral blood, obtained in the second trimester of pregnancy. These TCRs come from a female donor with multiple sclerosis, enrolled in a pregnancy study.

This chain joins TRBV27 and TRBJ2-2; TRBD2 matches 11 bases. Germline V lookup: CDR1 MNHEY, CDR2 SMNVEV (reference sequence). J was trimmed by 1 base and V by 10 bases; bases with no gene match: 8. This CDR3 region has 16 residues. The CDR3 region has the DNA TGTGCCACCAGGGAGACTAGCGGGGTGAACACCGGGGAGCTGTTTTTT. Amino acids: CATRETSGVNTGELFF.

The chain recombines TRBV28 with TRBJ1-2; D perhaps matches TRBD1 (5 bases). Trimming shortened V by 1 base and J by 6 bases, and 6 bases separated the two germline ends. This CDR3 is 12 amino acids long. Germline-derived CDR1 and CDR2 are MDHEN and SYDVKM. In DNA form, the CDR3 reads TGTGCCAGCAGTTTATTGACAGATGGCTACACCTTC. Translated: CASSLLTDGYTF.

The rearrangement joins TRBV27 to TRBJ1-6; D gene uncertain. There are 15 residues in the CDR3. Germline lookup yields CDR1 MNHEY and CDR2 SMNVEV (reference sequence). Between the trimmed V and J ends, which lost 3 bases and 3 bases, there was a span of 9 bases. CDR3: CASSFAGGYNSPLHF. In DNA form, the CDR3 reads TGTGCCAGCAGTTTCGCAGGAGGCTATAATTCACCCCTCCACTTT.

This chain joins TRBV6-1 and TRBJ1-1, with 8 bases fitting TRBD1. The CDR3 is 15 residues long. Germline loops: CDR1 MNHNS, CDR2 SASEGT. The J segment lost 1 base and the V segment lost 5 bases, leaving 6 bases of the junction unmatched. The CDR3 protein is CASSSGGPGNTEAFF. CDR3 coding DNA: TGTGCCAGCAGTTCAGGGGGCCCTGGGAACACTGAAGCTTTCTTT.

The J gene is TRBJ2-3, the V gene TRBV9; 7 bases are shared with TRBD2. Germline values: CDR1 SGDLS, CDR2 YYNGEE. Unmatched junction bases numbered 9, after V lost 4 bases and J lost 1 base. This CDR3 is built from 16 residues. CDR3 loop: CASSSFGGMGTDTQYF. The DNA of the CDR3 is TGTGCCAGCAGCTCGTTCGGGGGGATGGGCACAGATACGCAGTATTTT.